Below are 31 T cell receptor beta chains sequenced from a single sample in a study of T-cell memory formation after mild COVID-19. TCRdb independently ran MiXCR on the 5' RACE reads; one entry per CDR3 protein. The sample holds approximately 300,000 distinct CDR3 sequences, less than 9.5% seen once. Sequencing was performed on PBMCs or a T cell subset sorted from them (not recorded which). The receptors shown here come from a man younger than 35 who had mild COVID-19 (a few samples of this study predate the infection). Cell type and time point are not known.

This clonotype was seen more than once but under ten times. CDR3 coding DNA: TGTGCCAGCAGCATTTCCGGGACCTGGGGGCAAGAGACCCAGTACTTC. Its translation is CASSISGTWGQETQYF. The rearrangement links TRBV7-2 to TRBJ2-5; D is possibly TRBD1 or TRBD2 (5 bases each). With 5 bases removed from V and 2 bases from J, the gap between germline ends came to 18 bases. Germline V lookup: CDR1 SGHTA, CDR2 FQGNSA. This CDR3 contains 16 residues.

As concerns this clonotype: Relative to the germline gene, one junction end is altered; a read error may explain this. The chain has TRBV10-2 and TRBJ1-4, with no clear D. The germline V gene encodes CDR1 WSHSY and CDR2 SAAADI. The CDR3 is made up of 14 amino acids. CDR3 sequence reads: CASSDIRTKEKLFF. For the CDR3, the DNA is TGCGCCAGCAGTGATATAAGGACTAAGGAAAAACTGTTTTTT.

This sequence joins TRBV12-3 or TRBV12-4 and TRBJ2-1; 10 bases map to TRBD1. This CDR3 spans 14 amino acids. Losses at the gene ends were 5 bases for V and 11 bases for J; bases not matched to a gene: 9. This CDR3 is CASSPKGDRGQQFF. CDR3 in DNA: TGTGCCAGCAGTCCCAAGGGAGACAGGGGGCAGCAGTTCTTC.

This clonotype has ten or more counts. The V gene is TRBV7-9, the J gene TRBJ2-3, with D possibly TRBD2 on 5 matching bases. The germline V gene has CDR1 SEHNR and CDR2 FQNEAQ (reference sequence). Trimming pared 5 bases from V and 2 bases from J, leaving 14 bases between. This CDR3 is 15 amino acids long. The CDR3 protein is CASSPGSQSTDTQYF. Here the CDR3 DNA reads TGTGCCAGCAGCCCGGGGTCACAGTCCACAGATACGCAGTATTTT.

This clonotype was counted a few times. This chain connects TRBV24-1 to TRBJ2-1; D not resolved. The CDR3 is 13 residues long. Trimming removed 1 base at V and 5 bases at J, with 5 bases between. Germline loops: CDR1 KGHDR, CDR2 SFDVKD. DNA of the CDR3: TGTGCCACCAGTGATTTTGCCGACAATGAGCAGTTCTTC. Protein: CATSDFADNEQFF.

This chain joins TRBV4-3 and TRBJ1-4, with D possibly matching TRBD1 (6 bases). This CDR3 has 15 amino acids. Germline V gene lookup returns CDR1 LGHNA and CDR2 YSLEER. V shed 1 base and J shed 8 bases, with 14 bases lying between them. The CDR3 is CASSQGGGLREKLFF. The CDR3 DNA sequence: TGCGCCAGCAGCCAAGGTGGGGGGCTGCGAGAAAAACTGTTTTTT.

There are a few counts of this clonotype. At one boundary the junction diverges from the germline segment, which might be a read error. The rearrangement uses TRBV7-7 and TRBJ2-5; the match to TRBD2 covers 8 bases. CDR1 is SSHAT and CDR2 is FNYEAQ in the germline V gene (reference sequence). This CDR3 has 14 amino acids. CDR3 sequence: CASSFSGDQETQYF. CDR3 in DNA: TGTGCTAGCAGCTTTAGCGGGGACCAAGAGACCCAGTACTTC.

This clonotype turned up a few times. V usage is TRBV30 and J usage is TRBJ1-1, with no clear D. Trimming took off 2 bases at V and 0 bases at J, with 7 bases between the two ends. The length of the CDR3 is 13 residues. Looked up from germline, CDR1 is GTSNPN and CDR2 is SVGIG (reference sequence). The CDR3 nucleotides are TGTGCCTGGAGTTGGCCACTGAACACTGAAGCTTTCTTT. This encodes CAWSWPLNTEAFF.

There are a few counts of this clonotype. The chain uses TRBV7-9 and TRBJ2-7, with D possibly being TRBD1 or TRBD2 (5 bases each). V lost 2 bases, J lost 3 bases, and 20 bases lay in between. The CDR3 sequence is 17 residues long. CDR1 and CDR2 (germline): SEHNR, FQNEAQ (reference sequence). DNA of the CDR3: TGTGCCAGCAGCTTAAGTTCCTTCCCGGGACGGATCTACGAGCAGTACTTC. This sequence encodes CASSLSSFPGRIYEQYF. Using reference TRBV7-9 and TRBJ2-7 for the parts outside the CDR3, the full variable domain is DTGVSQNPRHKITKRGQNVTFRCDPISEHNRLYWYRQTLGQGPEFLTYFQNEAQLEKSRLLSDRFSAERPKGSFSTLEIQRTEQGDSAMYLCASSLSSFPGRIYEQYFGPGTRLTVT.

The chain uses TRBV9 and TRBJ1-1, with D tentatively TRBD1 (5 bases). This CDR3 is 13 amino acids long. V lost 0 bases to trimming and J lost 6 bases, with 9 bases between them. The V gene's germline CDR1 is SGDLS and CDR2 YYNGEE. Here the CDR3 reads CASSVGWGAEAFF. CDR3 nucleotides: TGTGCCAGCAGCGTAGGCTGGGGCGCTGAAGCTTTCTTT.

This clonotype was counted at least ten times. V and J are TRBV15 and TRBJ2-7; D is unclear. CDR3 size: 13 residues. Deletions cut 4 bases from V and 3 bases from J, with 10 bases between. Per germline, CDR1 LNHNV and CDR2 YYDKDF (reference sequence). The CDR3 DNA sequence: TGTGCCACCAGCAAGCAGGAAAGCTACGAGCAGTACTTC. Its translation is CATSKQESYEQYF.

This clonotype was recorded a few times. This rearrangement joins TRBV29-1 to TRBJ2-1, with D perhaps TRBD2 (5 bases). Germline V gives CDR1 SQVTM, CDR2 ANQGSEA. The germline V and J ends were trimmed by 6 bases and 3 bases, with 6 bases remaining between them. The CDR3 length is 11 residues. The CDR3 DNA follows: TGCAGCGTCCGGGGCTACAATGAGCAGTTCTTC. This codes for CSVRGYNEQFF.

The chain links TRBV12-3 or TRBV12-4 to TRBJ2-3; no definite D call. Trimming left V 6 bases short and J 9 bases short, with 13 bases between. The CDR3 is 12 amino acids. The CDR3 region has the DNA TGTGCCAGCAGCCAAGGACGGCAAACGCAGTATTTT. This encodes CASSQGRQTQYF.

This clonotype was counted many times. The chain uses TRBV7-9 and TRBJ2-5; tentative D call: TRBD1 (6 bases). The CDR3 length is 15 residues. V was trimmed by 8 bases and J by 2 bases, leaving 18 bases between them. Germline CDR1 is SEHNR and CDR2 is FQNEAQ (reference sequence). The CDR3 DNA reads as TGTGCCAGCCGATGGTGGGACACAGGACAAGAGACCCAGTACTTC. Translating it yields CASRWWDTGQETQYF.

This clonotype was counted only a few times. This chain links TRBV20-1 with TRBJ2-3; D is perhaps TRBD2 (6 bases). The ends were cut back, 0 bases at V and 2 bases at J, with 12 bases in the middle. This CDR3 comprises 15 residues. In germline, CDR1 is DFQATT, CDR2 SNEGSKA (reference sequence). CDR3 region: CSARDPGGATDTQYF. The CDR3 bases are TGCAGTGCTAGAGATCCGGGCGGGGCCACAGATACGCAGTATTTT.

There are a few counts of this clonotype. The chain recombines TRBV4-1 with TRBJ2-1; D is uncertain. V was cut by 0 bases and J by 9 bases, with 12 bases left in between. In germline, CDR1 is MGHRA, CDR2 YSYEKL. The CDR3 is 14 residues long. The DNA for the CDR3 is TGCGCCAGCAGCCAAGAACCTTACGTAGGTGAGCAGTTCTTC. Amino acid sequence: CASSQEPYVGEQFF.

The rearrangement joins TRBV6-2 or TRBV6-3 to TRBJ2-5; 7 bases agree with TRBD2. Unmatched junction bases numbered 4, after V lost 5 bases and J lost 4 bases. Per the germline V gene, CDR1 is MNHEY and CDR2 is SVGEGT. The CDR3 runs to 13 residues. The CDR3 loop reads CASSVPSGETQYF. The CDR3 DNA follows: TGTGCCAGCAGTGTGCCTAGCGGAGAGACCCAGTACTTC.

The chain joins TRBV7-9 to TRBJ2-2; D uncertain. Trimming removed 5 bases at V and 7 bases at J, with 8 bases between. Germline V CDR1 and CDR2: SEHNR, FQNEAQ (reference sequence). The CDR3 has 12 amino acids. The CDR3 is CASSPRGGELFF. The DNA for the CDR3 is TGTGCCAGCAGCCCCAGAGGCGGGGAGCTGTTTTTT.

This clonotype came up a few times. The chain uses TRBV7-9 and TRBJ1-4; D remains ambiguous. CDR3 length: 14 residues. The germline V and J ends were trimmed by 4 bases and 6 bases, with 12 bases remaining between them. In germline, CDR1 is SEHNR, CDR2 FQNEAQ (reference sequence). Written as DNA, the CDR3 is TGTGCCAGCAGCTACCAGCCCTGGGATGAAAAACTGTTTTTT. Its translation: CASSYQPWDEKLFF.

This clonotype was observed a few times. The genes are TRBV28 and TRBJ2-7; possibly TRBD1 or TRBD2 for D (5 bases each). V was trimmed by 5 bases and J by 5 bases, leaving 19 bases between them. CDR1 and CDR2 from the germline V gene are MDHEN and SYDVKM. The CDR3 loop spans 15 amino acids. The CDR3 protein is CASSHEGMTENEQYV. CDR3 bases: TGTGCCAGCAGTCATGAGGGGATGACGGAAAACGAGCAGTACGTC.

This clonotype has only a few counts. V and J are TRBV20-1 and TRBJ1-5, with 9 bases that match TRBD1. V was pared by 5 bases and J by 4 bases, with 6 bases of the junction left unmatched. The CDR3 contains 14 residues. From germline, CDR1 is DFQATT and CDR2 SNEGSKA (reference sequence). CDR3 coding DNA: TGCAGTGCTCGACAGGGGGGGTGGAATCAGCCCCAGCATTTT. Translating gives CSARQGGWNQPQHF.

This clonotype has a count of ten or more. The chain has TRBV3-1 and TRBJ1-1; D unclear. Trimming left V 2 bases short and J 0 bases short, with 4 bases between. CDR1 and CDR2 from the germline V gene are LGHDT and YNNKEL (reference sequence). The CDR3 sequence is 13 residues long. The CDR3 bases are TGTGCCAGCAGCCAAAGGGTGAACACTGAAGCTTTCTTT. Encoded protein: CASSQRVNTEAFF.

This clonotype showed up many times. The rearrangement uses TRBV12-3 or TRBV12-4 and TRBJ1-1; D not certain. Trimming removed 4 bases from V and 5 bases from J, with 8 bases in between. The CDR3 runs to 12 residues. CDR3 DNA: TGTGCCAGCAGTTGGTGGGGAACTGAAGCTTTCTTT. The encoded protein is CASSWWGTEAFF.

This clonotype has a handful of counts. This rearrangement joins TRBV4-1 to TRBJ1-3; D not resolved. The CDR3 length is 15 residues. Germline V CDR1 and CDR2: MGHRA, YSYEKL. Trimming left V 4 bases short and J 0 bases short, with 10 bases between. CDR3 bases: TGCGCCAGCAGCCGCGGATGGGGCTCTGGAAACACCATATATTTT. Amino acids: CASSRGWGSGNTIYF.

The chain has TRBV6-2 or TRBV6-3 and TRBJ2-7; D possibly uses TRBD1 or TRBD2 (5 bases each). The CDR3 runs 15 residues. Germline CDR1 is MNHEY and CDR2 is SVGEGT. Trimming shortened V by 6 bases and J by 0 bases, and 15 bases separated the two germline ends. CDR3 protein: CASRAARGVSYEQYV. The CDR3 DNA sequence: TGTGCCAGCAGAGCGGCTAGAGGGGTCTCCTACGAGCAGTACGTC.

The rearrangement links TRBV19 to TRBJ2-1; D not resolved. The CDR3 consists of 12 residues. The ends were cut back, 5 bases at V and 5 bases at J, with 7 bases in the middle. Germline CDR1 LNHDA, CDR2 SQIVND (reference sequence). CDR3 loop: CASSRWNNEQFF. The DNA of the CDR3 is TGTGCCAGTAGTCGATGGAACAATGAGCAGTTCTTC.

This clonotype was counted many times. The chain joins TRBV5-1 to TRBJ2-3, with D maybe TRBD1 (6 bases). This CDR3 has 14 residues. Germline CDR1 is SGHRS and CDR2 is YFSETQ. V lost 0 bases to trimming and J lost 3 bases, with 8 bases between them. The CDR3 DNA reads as TGCGCCAGCAGCTTGGCACAGGGTACAGATACGCAGTATTTT. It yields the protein CASSLAQGTDTQYF. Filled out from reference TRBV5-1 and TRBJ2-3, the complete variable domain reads KAGVTQTPRYLIKTRGQQVTLSCSPISGHRSVSWYQQTPGQGLQFLFEYFSETQRNKGNFPGRFSGRQFSNSRSEMNVSTLELGDSALYLCASSLAQGTDTQYFGPGTRLTVL.

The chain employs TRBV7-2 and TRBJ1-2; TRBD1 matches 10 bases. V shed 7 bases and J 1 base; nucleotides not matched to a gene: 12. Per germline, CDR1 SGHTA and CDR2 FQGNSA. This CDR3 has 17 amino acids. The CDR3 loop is CASIPFSGTGVNYGYTF. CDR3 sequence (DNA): TGTGCCAGCATCCCCTTCTCCGGGACAGGGGTTAACTATGGCTACACCTTC.

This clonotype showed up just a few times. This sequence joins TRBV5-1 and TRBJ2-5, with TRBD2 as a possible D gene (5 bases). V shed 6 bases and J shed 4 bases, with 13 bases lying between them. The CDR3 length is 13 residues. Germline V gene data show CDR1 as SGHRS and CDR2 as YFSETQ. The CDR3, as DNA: TGCGCCAGCACCAAACGGGAAGGAGAGACCCAGTACTTC. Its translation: CASTKREGETQYF.

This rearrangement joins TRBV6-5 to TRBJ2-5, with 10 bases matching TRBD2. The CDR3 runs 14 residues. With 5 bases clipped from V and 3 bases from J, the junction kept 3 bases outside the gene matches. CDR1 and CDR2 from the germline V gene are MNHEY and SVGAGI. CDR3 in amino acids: CASSQLAGEETQYF. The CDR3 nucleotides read TGTGCCAGCAGTCAGCTAGCGGGGGAAGAGACCCAGTACTTC.

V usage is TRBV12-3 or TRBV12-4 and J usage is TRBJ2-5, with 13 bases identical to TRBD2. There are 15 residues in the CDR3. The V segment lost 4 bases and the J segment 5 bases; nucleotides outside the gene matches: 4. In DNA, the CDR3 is TGTGCCAGCAGTTCCCAGACTAGCGGGGGGGAGACCCAGTACTTC. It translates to CASSSQTSGGETQYF.